The sample holds a few counts of the clone carrying this T cell receptor (beta chain). Its antigen is still unknown. The data derive from a study of T cells in Graves' hyperthyroidism and ophthalmopathy. Study-wide results and limits: Using 13 V-J features, a model discriminated ophthalmopathy from stable hyperthyroidism.

There were TCR beta CDR3 regions amplified from RNA transcripts. The TCR CDR3 first-round RT-PCR relied on the HTBI primer set. TCRdb re-called the multiplex PCR reads through MiXCR, storing one row per CDR3 protein. The profile covers around 540,000 distinct CDR3 sequences, with around 16% appearing a single time and over 25% taken by the ten largest. Germline assignment: CDR1 MDHEN and CDR2 SYDVKM. The germline V and J ends were trimmed by 2 bases and 4 bases, with 11 bases remaining between them. The CDR3 extends over 15 amino acids. A Clinical Activity Score of at least 3, a NOSPECS grade of at least 4 and a duration under 3 months were recorded in the ophthalmopathy patients.

The rearrangement joins TRBV28 to TRBJ2-2, with D perhaps matching TRBD2 (6 bases). The origin of this receptor is a young woman with Graves' ophthalmopathy. Sample: blood. The CDR3 sequence: CASSLGWRATGELFF. The DNA for the CDR3 is TGTGCCAGCAGTTTAGGGTGGAGGGCCACCGGGGAGCTGTTTTTT.